This TCR beta chain was sequenced for a study of blood T cells in healthy people across ages. The draw of peripheral blood yielded roughly 9.4 milliliters from each donor. Total RNA was extracted at no less than 6 micrograms per sample. Sample-barcoded 5' priming and a J-beta primer mix drove a second PCR of roughly 6 to 12 cycles. TCRdb independently ran MiXCR on the 5' RACE reads; one entry per CDR3 protein. The sample lists about 780,000 distinct CDR3 sequences, about half occurring once. Study conclusions and caveats: It was the long-lived donors that had more naive CD4+ cells and higher diversity than aged donors. Because sorting was not performed, PBMCs prevented conclusive naive versus antigen-experienced comparison.

The trim removed 0 bases at V and 0 bases at J, leaving 10 bases unmatched. The germline gives CDR1 MNHEY, CDR2 SVGAGI. This CDR3 contains 19 residues. About this clonotype: Antigen: not known.

This sequence joins TRBV6-5 and TRBJ1-4, with TRBD1 matching 7 bases. This TCR was sampled from an older man in good health. The sequencing sample was made of blood. The CDR3 is CASSYSRDRKGATNEKLFF. The CDR3 region has the DNA TGTGCCAGCAGTTACTCGAGGGACAGAAAAGGGGCAACTAATGAAAAACTGTTTTTT.